This entry lists 5 T cell receptor beta chains sequenced from one sample in a study of T-cell reconstitution after alpha-beta-depleted transplantation in children. As it was prepared, the TCRbeta library received unique molecular identifiers. TCRdb analysed the PCR reads with MiXCR anew, one entry per CDR3 protein. This table holds 200,000 to 250,000 distinct CDR3 sequences, roughly a quarter found once. The sequenced sample was PBMCs, mostly from graft donor cells, obtained 360 days after TCRalphabeta/CD19-depleted stem cell transplant. These receptors were collected from a female patient aged 2 to 10 who had a stem cell transplant for congenital amegakaryocytic thrombocytopenia, so the T cells may come from the graft donor.

The chain uses TRBV5-1 and TRBJ2-5; TRBD2 agrees at 7 bases. V was pared by 3 bases and J by 3 bases, with 5 bases of the junction left unmatched. Germline V lookup: CDR1 SGHRS, CDR2 YFSETQ. This CDR3 contains 14 residues. The CDR3 DNA reads TGCGCCAGCAGCTGGACTAGTTGGGAAGAGACCCAGTACTTC. Amino acids: CASSWTSWEETQYF.

This clonotype was seen only a few times. J is TRBJ2-1 and V is TRBV12-3 or TRBV12-4; D is unclear. The length of the CDR3 is 15 residues. V gave up 5 bases and J gave up 4 bases, with 15 bases separating them. In DNA form, the CDR3 reads TGTGCCAGCAGTCCACTATTAGATAAGTACAATGAGCAGTTCTTC. Translating gives CASSPLLDKYNEQFF.

The table lists this clonotype with a few counts. The chain is built from TRBV4-3 and TRBJ2-1; 10 bases align to TRBD2. J lost 9 bases, V lost 0 bases, and 11 bases had no gene match. The CDR3 is 17 amino acids. Germline lookup yields CDR1 LGHNA and CDR2 YSLEER. The CDR3 bases are TGCGCCAGCAGCCAAGATATCGGCAGCGGGAGGGCCGGTGAGCAGTTCTTC. It specifies CASSQDIGSGRAGEQFF.

V and J are TRBV9 and TRBJ2-5; 7 bases agree with TRBD1. The CDR3 sequence is 20 residues long. The germline V gene has CDR1 SGDLS and CDR2 YYNGEE. The V segment lost 4 bases and the J segment 1 base; nucleotides outside the gene matches: 22. CDR3 region: CASSPRDRHSRIGPQETQYF. The DNA for the CDR3 is TGTGCCAGCAGCCCACGGGACAGACATTCCCGCATCGGGCCCCAAGAGACCCAGTACTTC.

J is TRBJ1-3 and V is TRBV18, with 7 bases fitting TRBD1. The CDR3 runs 14 residues. V lost 6 bases, J lost 1 base, and 3 bases stayed unmatched. Germline CDR1 KGHSH, CDR2 LQKENI. Here the CDR3 reads CASSQGQSGNTIYF. As DNA, the CDR3 is TGTGCCAGCTCCCAGGGACAGTCTGGAAACACCATATATTTT.